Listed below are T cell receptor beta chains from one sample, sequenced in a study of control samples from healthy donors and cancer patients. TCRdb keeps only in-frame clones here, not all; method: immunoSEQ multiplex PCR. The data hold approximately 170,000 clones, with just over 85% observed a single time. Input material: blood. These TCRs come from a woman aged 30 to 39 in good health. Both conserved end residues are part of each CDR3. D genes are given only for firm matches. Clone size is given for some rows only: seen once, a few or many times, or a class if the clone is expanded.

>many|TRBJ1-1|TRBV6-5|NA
CASSRTGALGTEAFF
TGTGCCAGCAGCCGAACGGGAGCACTAGGGACTGAAGCTTTCTTT
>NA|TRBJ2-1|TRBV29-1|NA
CSHTGQASYNEQFF
TGCAGCCATACAGGCCAAGCTTCCTACAATGAGCAGTTCTTC
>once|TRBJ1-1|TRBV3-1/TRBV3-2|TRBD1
CASSPRDRGQSTEAFF
TGTGCCAGCAGCCCCCGGGACAGGGGGCAAAGCACTGAAGCTTTCTTT
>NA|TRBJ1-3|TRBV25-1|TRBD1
CASSVGGASGNTIYF
TGTGCCAGCAGTGTAGGGGGCGCGTCTGGAAACACCATATATTTT
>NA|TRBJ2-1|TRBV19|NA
CASSMGGRDEQFF
TGTGCCAGTAGTATGGGGGGCCGGGATGAGCAGTTCTTC
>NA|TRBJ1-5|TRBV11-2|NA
CASSLPPTGGEMGNQPQHF
TGTGCCAGCAGCTTACCCCCCACGGGTGGGGAAATGGGCAATCAGCCCCAGCATTTT
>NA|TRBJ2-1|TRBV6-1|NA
CASSDPQRRYNEQFF
TGTGCCAGCAGTGACCCCCAGCGGCGGTACAATGAGCAGTTCTTC
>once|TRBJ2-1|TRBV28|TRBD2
CASSHKGGTSGSGSNEQFF
TGTGCCAGCAGTCACAAGGGAGGGACTAGCGGGAGTGGGAGCAATGAGCAGTTCTTC
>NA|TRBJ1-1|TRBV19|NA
CASSQTDTEAFF
TGTGCCAGTAGTCAGACGGACACTGAAGCTTTCTTT
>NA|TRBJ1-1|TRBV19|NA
CASSIRDINTEAFF
TGTGCCAGTAGTATCAGGGACATTAACACTGAAGCTTTCTTT
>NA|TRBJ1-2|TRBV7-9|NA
CASSSSGRLYLPNYGYTF
TGTGCCAGCAGCTCCTCGGGACGGCTCTATCTTCCTAACTATGGCTACACCTTC
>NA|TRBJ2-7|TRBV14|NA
CASGDRRYEQYF
TGTGCCAGCGGGGACCGACGCTACGAGCAGTACTTC
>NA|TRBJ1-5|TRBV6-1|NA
CASSEVRIGNQPQHF
TGTGCCAGCAGTGAAGTCAGGATCGGCAATCAGCCCCAGCATTTT
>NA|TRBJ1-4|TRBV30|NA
CAWRQGYGQGEKLFF
TGTGCCTGGAGGCAGGGTTATGGGCAGGGAGAAAAACTGTTTTTT
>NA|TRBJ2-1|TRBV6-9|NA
CASATSWSYNEQFF
TGTGCCAGCGCCACATCTTGGTCCTACAATGAGCAGTTCTTC
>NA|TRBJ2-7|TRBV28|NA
CASFGDGSYEQYF
TGTGCCAGCTTTGGGGACGGGTCCTACGAGCAGTACTTC
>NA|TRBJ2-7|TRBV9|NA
CASSPGWQGGRNEQYF
TGTGCCAGCAGCCCCGGGTGGCAGGGTGGGCGAAACGAGCAGTACTTC
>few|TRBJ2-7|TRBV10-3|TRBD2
CAISEKREYEQYF
TGTGCCATCAGTGAAAAGCGGGAGTACGAGCAGTACTTC
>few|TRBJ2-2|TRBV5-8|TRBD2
CASSLTSGTIGELFF
TGTGCCAGCAGCTTGACTAGCGGGACGATCGGGGAGCTGTTTTTT
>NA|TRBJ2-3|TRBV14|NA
CASSLITDTQYF
TGTGCCAGCAGCCTTATCACAGATACGCAGTATTTT
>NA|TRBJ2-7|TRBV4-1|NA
CASSPGQFDYEQYF
TGCGCCAGCAGCCCAGGACAGTTTGACTACGAGCAGTACTTC
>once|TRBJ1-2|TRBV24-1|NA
CATSDSPTNYGYTF
TGTGCCACCAGTGATTCCCCCACTAACTATGGCTACACCTTC
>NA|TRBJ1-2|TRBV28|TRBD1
CASSYRTGGGYTF
TGTGCCAGCAGTTACCGAACAGGGGGAGGCTACACCTTC
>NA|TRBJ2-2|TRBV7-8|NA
CASSPGTGELFF
TGTGCCAGCAGCCCTGGGACCGGGGAGCTGTTTTTT
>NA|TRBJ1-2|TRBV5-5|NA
CASSLVEGSGYTF
TGTGCCAGCAGCTTGGTGGAGGGTTCGGGCTACACCTTC
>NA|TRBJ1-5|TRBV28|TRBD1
CASRDTGGGNQPQHF
TGTGCCAGCAGAGATACAGGGGGCGGCAATCAGCCCCAGCATTTT
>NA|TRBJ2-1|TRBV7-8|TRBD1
CASSLNYVGDRGNGEQFF
TGTGCCAGCAGCTTAAATTATGTAGGGGACAGGGGTAACGGTGAGCAGTTCTTC
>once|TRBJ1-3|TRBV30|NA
CAWSVRGTSGNTIYF
TGTGCCTGGAGTGTACGCGGGACCTCTGGAAACACCATATATTTT
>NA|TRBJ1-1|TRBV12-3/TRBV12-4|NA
CASRWGPDTEAFF
TGTGCCAGCAGGTGGGGACCCGACACTGAAGCTTTCTTT
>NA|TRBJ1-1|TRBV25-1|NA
CASSDRESTEAFF
TGTGCCAGCAGTGACAGAGAGTCCACTGAAGCTTTCTTT
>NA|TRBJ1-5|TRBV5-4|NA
CASNLQGSNQPQHF
TGTGCCAGCAACCTGCAGGGTAGCAATCAGCCCCAGCATTTT
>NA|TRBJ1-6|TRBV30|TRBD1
CAWKGQGYSPLHF
TGTGCCTGGAAGGGACAGGGATATTCACCCCTCCACTTT
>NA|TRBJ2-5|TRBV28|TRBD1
CASSSGQGSQETQYF
TGTGCCAGCAGTTCGGGACAGGGAAGTCAAGAGACCCAGTACTTC
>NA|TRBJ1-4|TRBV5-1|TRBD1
CASSASGTGDEKLFF
TGCGCCAGCAGCGCTTCGGGGACAGGGGATGAAAAACTGTTTTTT
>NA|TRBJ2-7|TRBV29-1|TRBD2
CSVLHGLAGEQYF
TGCAGCGTCCTCCACGGACTAGCGGGAGAGCAGTACTTC
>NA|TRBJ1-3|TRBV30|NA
CAWSGAGNTIYF
TGTGCCTGGAGTGGTGCTGGAAACACCATATATTTT
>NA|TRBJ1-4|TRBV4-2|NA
CASSQDEGTGAEKLFF
TGTGCCAGCAGCCAAGATGAGGGAACAGGCGCTGAAAAACTGTTTTTT
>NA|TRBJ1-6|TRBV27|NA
CASSTLKRGRGNSPLHF
TGTGCCAGCAGTACCCTAAAACGGGGAAGAGGAAATTCACCCCTCCACTTT
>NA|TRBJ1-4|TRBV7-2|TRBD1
CASSLTGTENEKLFF
TGTGCCAGCAGCCTTACCGGGACAGAGAATGAAAAACTGTTTTTT
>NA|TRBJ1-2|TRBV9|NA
CASRGTDLGYTF
TGTGCCAGCAGAGGGACTGATCTGGGCTACACCTTC
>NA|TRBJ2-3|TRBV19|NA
CASRSAATDTQYF
TGTGCCAGTCGTTCGGCGGCAACAGATACGCAGTATTTT
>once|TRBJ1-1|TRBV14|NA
CASSQVGKGRTEAFF
TGTGCCAGCAGCCAAGTAGGGAAGGGAAGGACTGAAGCTTTCTTT
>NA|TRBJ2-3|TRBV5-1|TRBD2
CASSLRGRAPDTQYF
TGCGCCAGCAGCTTGCGCGGGAGGGCCCCAGATACGCAGTATTTT
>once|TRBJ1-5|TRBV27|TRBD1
CASAPDRGFQPQHF
TGTGCCAGTGCGCCGGACAGGGGTTTTCAGCCCCAGCATTTT
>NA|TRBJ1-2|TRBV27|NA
CASGTLNYGYTF
TGTGCCAGCGGAACGTTAAACTATGGCTACACCTTC
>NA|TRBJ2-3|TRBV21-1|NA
CASSKGDSGGALNDTQYF
TGTGCCAGCAGCAAAGGTGATAGCGGGGGGGCCCTTAACGATACGCAGTATTTT
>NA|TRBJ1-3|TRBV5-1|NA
CASSLAIGSGAVSGNTIYF
TGCGCCAGCAGCTTGGCCATAGGGTCAGGGGCCGTCTCTGGAAACACCATATATTTT
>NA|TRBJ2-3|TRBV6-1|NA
CASSERLSTDTQYF
TGTGCCAGCAGTGAACGCCTTAGCACAGATACGCAGTATTTT
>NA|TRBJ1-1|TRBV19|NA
CASNQNPGQNTEAFF
TGTGCCAGTAACCAGAATCCGGGACAGAACACTGAAGCTTTCTTT
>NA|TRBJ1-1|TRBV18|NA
CASSLQGFSNTEAFF
TGTGCCAGCTCACTTCAGGGGTTTTCGAACACTGAAGCTTTCTTT
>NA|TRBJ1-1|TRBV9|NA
CASSPQGLNTEAFF
TGTGCCAGCAGCCCGCAGGGGCTGAACACTGAAGCTTTCTTT
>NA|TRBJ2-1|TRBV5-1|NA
CASSSASSYNEQFF
TGCGCCAGCAGCTCAGCTAGCTCCTACAATGAGCAGTTCTTC
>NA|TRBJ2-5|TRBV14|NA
CASSAPTMYQETQYF
TGTGCCAGCAGCGCCCCGACGATGTACCAAGAGACCCAGTACTTC
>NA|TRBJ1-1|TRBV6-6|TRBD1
CASSSRQGSNTEAFF
TGTGCCAGCAGTTCCCGACAGGGATCGAACACTGAAGCTTTCTTT
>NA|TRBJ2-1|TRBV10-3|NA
CAISEIGGNEQFF
TGTGCCATCAGTGAGATAGGAGGGAATGAGCAGTTCTTC
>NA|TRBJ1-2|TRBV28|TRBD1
CASSSTGQGAGNYGYTF
TGTGCCAGCAGTTCAACGGGACAGGGGGCGGGGAACTATGGCTACACCTTC